This T cell receptor beta chain was sequenced in a study of cytomegalovirus exposure and HLA in healthy donors. Study background: In an early release, HLA-typed donors contributed approximately 82 million unique TCR sequences.

The PCR used 60 Vbeta and 13 Jbeta primers. Using immunoSEQ multiplex PCR, the repertoire was profiled, and TCRdb retains in-frame clones only, with some absent. The table includes around 150,000 clones, approximately 70% detected once. With 6 bases clipped from V and 1 base from J, the junction kept 5 bases outside the gene matches. The length of the CDR3 is 16 residues. From germline, CDR1 is SNHLY and CDR2 FYNNEI. Notes on this clone: The antigen remains undetermined.

Notes on the study in general: In an earlier analysis, about 87% or about 30%: the productive usage of most TCR beta V segments. CMV serostatus was the only immune exposure information that was available. TCR beta V- and J-gene trimming, according to a later analysis, was linked to a missense DCLRE1C variant.

The TCR comes from a man aged 35-49 years in good health and CMV-seropositive. The rearrangement uses TRBV2 and TRBJ2-2; 10 bases agree with TRBD1. Sequencing was carried out using PBMCs. CDR3 region: CASRGGTGENTGELFF. For the CDR3, the DNA is TGTGCCAGCAGGGGCGGGACAGGGGAGAACACCGGGGAGCTGTTTTTT.